Below, 32 T cell receptor beta chains from the same sample are listed, as sequenced in a study of EBV T-cell therapy then PD-1 blockade in nasopharyngeal carcinoma. As to treatment: AdE1-LMPpoly-expanded autologous EBV-specific T-cell therapy followed by anti-PD-1 nivolumab. Measured with immunoSEQ multiplex PCR; TCRdb has only the in-frame clones, and not every one. Of 25,000 or so clones in the sample, under 90% were seen once. Antigen specificity for these receptors is unknown. Sequences were derived from CD8+ T cells from blood, sampled at day 61 from a patient whose treatment included autologous EBV-specific T cells and nivolumab. The origin of the receptors is a middle-aged man with nasopharyngeal carcinoma.

The V call is TRBV6-5, the J call TRBJ2-3; weak D call: TRBD2 (5 bases). The CDR3 consists of 15 residues. Germline V gene lookup returns CDR1 MNHEY and CDR2 SVGAGI. Between the trimmed V and J ends, which lost 4 bases and 1 base, there was a span of 12 bases. CDR3 region: CASSSGVERTDTQYF. The CDR3 region has the DNA TGTGCCAGCAGTTCCGGGGTGGAGCGCACAGATACGCAGTATTTT.

V is TRBV6-1 and J is TRBJ2-3, with 10 positions matching TRBD1. After removal of 3 bases from V and 4 bases from J, the junction contained 1 base not matched to a gene. This CDR3 has 14 amino acids. Germline CDR1 is MNHNS and CDR2 is SASEGT. The CDR3 DNA follows: TGTGCCAGCAGTGAGGGGACAGGGGCAGATACGCAGTATTTT. Amino acid sequence: CASSEGTGADTQYF.

This chain uses TRBV4-1 with TRBJ1-3, with 8 nucleotides matching TRBD1. CDR1 and CDR2 from the germline V gene are MGHRA and YSYEKL. This CDR3 is 21 amino acids long. Unmatched junction bases numbered 16, after V lost 0 bases and J lost 0 bases. The CDR3 DNA reads as TGCGCCAGCAGCCAAGATGGACAGGGCATTAGAACTAATCCCTCTGGAAACACCATATATTTT. Its translation: CASSQDGQGIRTNPSGNTIYF.

Comment on this clone: At one of its ends the junction is not consistent with the germline gene, which may arise from a read error. The chain employs TRBV4-3 and TRBJ1-2; weak D call: TRBD1 (5 bases). Germline V gives CDR1 LGHNA, CDR2 YSLEER. The CDR3 totals 19 residues. CDR3 DNA sequence: TGCGCCAGCTGCCAATATGAGAGGACGGGGGGACCTATTGGGGATGGCTACACCTTC. This encodes CASCQYERTGGPIGDGYTF.

This clone was seen a single time. The chain recombines TRBV7-9 with TRBJ2-5, with D possibly being TRBD1 or TRBD2 (6 bases each). Germline V CDR1 and CDR2: SEHNR, FQNEAQ (reference sequence). V shed 2 bases and J shed 9 bases, with 7 bases lying between them. The CDR3 is made up of 11 amino acids. CDR3 coding DNA: TGTGCCAGCAGCTTAAGGGGGGCCCAGTACTTC. Translated, it gives CASSLRGAQYF.

J is TRBJ2-1 and V is TRBV27; no clear D gene. V was pared by 6 bases and J by 11 bases, with 11 bases between. The CDR3 totals 11 residues. CDR1 is MNHEY and CDR2 is SMNVEV in the germline V gene (reference sequence). In DNA, the CDR3 is TGTGCCAGCAGCGAGACCTCAAAGCAGTTCTTC. This codes for CASSETSKQFF.

This chain connects TRBV10-2 to TRBJ2-6; D is unresolved. CDR1 and CDR2 from the germline V gene are WSHSY and SAAADI. The length of the CDR3 is 12 residues. V was pared by 8 bases and J by 9 bases, with 11 bases between. The CDR3 DNA sequence: TGCGCCAGCCGCCACCTTGACAACGTCCTGACTTTC. Translating it yields CASRHLDNVLTF.

The V call is TRBV9, the J call TRBJ1-5; D is perhaps TRBD1 (5 bases). Germline V CDR1 and CDR2: SGDLS, YYNGEE. This CDR3 comprises 14 residues. Between the trimmed V and J ends, which lost 4 bases and 9 bases, there was a span of 17 bases. The CDR3 protein is CASSSTTVLRPQHF. The CDR3 DNA reads TGTGCCAGCAGCTCTACGACAGTCCTTCGGCCCCAGCATTTT. The whole variable domain, filled in from reference TRBV9 and TRBJ1-5, reads DSGVTQTPKHLITATGQRVTLRCSPRSGDLSVYWYQQSLDQGLQFLIQYYNGEERAKGNILERFSAQQFPDLHSELNLSSLELGDSALYFCASSSTTVLRPQHFGDGTRLSIL.

CDR3 sequence: CASSFFLRDEQYF. CDR3 in DNA: TGTGCCAGCAGCTTTTTCCTGCGAGACGAGCAGTACTTC. The V call is TRBV7-2, the J call TRBJ2-7, with D uncertain. Germline loops: CDR1 SGHTA, CDR2 FQGNSA. Trimming took 3 bases from V and 5 from J, leaving 11 bases between them. The CDR3 spans 13 residues.

The chain couples TRBV7-2 to TRBJ1-2, with D unclear. CDR3 size: 13 residues. Trimming stripped 9 bases from V and 5 bases from J, with 16 bases between. CDR1 is SGHTA, CDR2 FQGNSA, per germline. CDR3 protein: CASKIQAQYGYTF. In DNA form, the CDR3 reads TGTGCCAGTAAAATCCAGGCCCAGTATGGCTACACCTTC.

The V gene is TRBV10-2, the J gene TRBJ2-7; TRBD1 matches 9 bases. There are 17 residues in the CDR3. In germline, CDR1 is WSHSY, CDR2 SAAADI. The ends lost 0 bases at V and 3 bases at J; junction bases unmatched: 9. As DNA, the CDR3 is TGCGCCAGCAGTGAGTCGGGCCCGGGACAGGGAGGCTACGAGCAGTACTTC. It specifies CASSESGPGQGGYEQYF.

The chain carries TRBV7-2 and TRBJ2-7; 7 nucleotides agree with TRBD1. CDR1 is SGHTA, CDR2 FQGNSA, per germline. The CDR3 runs 14 residues. J lost 4 bases, V lost 4 bases, and 7 bases had no gene match. Here the CDR3 DNA reads TGTGCCAGCAGCTCCTCAGGGGGTCGGTACGAGCAGTACTTC. Residues: CASSSSGGRYEQYF.

The V call is TRBV9, the J call TRBJ1-6; weak D call: TRBD1 (6 bases). V lost 4 bases and J lost 5, with 10 bases in between. The germline gives CDR1 SGDLS, CDR2 YYNGEE. The CDR3 is made up of 14 amino acids. CDR3 DNA sequence: TGTGCCAGCAGCACACAGGGAGATAATTCACCCCTCCACTTT. Translating it yields CASSTQGDNSPLHF.

This chain uses TRBV4-1 with TRBJ1-3; the D is unclear. Germline CDR1 is MGHRA and CDR2 is YSYEKL. V dropped 1 base and J dropped 0 bases, with 7 bases sitting between them. CDR3 size: 15 residues. CDR3 region: CASSQVIYSGNTIYF. Here the CDR3 DNA reads TGCGCCAGCAGCCAAGTAATATACTCTGGAAACACCATATATTTT.

This clone has only a few counts. The CDR3 protein is CASSDSTTGELFF. CDR3 in DNA: TGTGCCAGCAGTGACTCGACCACCGGGGAGCTGTTTTTT. The chain uses TRBV6-4 and TRBJ2-2; D unclear. V was clipped by 0 bases and J by 4 bases, with 3 bases between them. There are 13 residues in the CDR3. Germline CDR1 is MRHNA and CDR2 is SNTAGT.

This clone appeared once. CDR3 sequence (DNA): TGTGCCAGCAGTCCCGCCCGAACCTACGAGCAGTACTTC. Translating gives CASSPARTYEQYF. The chain combines TRBV27 with TRBJ2-7; D not resolved. The germline gives CDR1 MNHEY, CDR2 SMNVEV (reference sequence). V lost 5 bases to trimming and J lost 2 bases, with 10 bases between them. The CDR3 covers 13 residues.

This clone was recorded only once. J is TRBJ2-1 and V is TRBV7-9; unclear D gene. This CDR3 region has 13 residues. Germline assignment: CDR1 SEHNR and CDR2 FQNEAQ (reference sequence). Between the trimmed V and J ends, which lost 6 bases and 3 bases, there was a span of 9 bases. The CDR3 sequence: CASSDTDYNEQFF. Written as DNA, the CDR3 is TGTGCCAGCAGTGATACGGACTACAATGAGCAGTTCTTC.

By proportion, this clone is medium-sized. CDR3 region: CASSQQGLPNYGYTF. The CDR3 DNA follows: TGCGCCAGCAGCCAGCAGGGGCTACCTAACTATGGCTACACCTTC. The rearrangement uses TRBV4-1 and TRBJ1-2, with D possibly being TRBD1 (6 bases). Looked up from germline, CDR1 is MGHRA and CDR2 is YSYEKL. Trimming shortened V by 3 bases and J by 0 bases, and 11 bases separated the two germline ends. The CDR3 runs 15 residues.

The chain uses TRBV10-3 and TRBJ2-3; TRBD2 matches at 12 bases. Germline loops: CDR1 ENHRY, CDR2 SYGVKD. CDR3 length: 17 residues. Germline trimming cut 2 bases from V and 5 bases from J; bases unmatched to any gene: 8. The CDR3 protein is CAISEQPSGGARDTQYF. In nucleotides, the CDR3 is TGTGCCATCAGTGAGCAACCTAGCGGGGGGGCAAGAGATACGCAGTATTTT.

In the case of this clone: The same CDR3 can be traced to other DNA sequences in this sample. This chain links TRBV4-2 with TRBJ2-7; D perhaps matches TRBD1 (7 bases). CDR3 size: 14 residues. The germline V and J ends were trimmed by 3 bases and 3 bases, with 12 bases remaining between them. Germline CDR1 is LGHNA and CDR2 is YNFKEQ. CDR3 in DNA: TGTGCCAGCAGCCAGGGGGGACAGAGCTACGAGCAGTACTTC. It specifies CASSQGGQSYEQYF.

The V gene is TRBV4-1, the J gene TRBJ1-5; D not certain. CDR1 is MGHRA and CDR2 is YSYEKL in the germline V gene. Trimming removed 3 bases from V and 2 bases from J, with 8 bases in between. This CDR3 has 14 residues. The CDR3 DNA is TGCGCCAGCAGCCAGCGGGTAGGCAATCAGCCCCAGCATTTT. This gives the protein CASSQRVGNQPQHF.

V and J are TRBV2 and TRBJ1-1; 8 nucleotides match TRBD1. CDR1 and CDR2 (germline): SNHLY, FYNNEI. CDR3 length: 15 residues. J gave up 3 bases and V 3 bases, and 6 bases lay outside the gene matches. CDR3 amino acids: CASSEPGGWYTEAFF. The CDR3 DNA reads TGTGCCAGCAGTGAGCCAGGGGGCTGGTACACTGAAGCTTTCTTT.

This rearrangement joins TRBV7-2 to TRBJ1-2; tentative D call: TRBD1 (6 bases). The germline V gene encodes CDR1 SGHTA and CDR2 FQGNSA. The CDR3 spans 16 residues. V was shortened by 5 bases and J by 0 bases, with 16 bases between the two germline ends. This chain's CDR3 is CASSPGGGEANYGYTF. The CDR3 DNA is TGTGCCAGCAGCCCTGGGGGGGGCGAAGCTAACTATGGCTACACCTTC.

In DNA form, the CDR3 reads TGCGCCAGCAGCCAAGATCTTGGGGGGATTGAGCAGTTCTTC. This gives the protein CASSQDLGGIEQFF. The chain carries TRBV4-3 and TRBJ2-1; maybe TRBD2 (6 bases). V dropped 0 bases and J dropped 9 bases, with 12 bases sitting between them. The CDR3 has 14 amino acids. Per germline, CDR1 LGHNA and CDR2 YSLEER.

This clone appeared a single time. The CDR3 nucleotides read TGTGCCAGCAGTTTCCGGGACACTTGGGCCAGCGTAGCTTTCTTT. This encodes CASSFRDTWASVAFF. The J gene is TRBJ1-1, the V gene TRBV6-2 or TRBV6-3; weak D call: TRBD1 (6 bases). Looked up from germline, CDR1 is MNHEY and CDR2 is SVGEGT. Deletions cut 4 bases from V and 10 bases from J, with 22 bases between. The CDR3 is made up of 15 amino acids.

The chain carries TRBV2 and TRBJ1-2; D is possibly TRBD1 (6 bases). The CDR3 consists of 13 residues. Germline CDR1 SNHLY, CDR2 FYNNEI. V lost 0 bases to trimming and J lost 8 bases, with 10 bases between them. The CDR3 DNA is TGTGCCAGCAGTGAAGCGGCAGGGGCGGGCTACACCTTC. Encoded protein: CASSEAAGAGYTF.

This clone was detected only a few times. The gene calls are TRBV5-4 and TRBJ1-2; TRBD1 matches at 9 bases. The junction had 11 bases not matched to a gene; V was cut back by 4 bases and J by 1 base. CDR1 is SGHNT, CDR2 YYREEE, per germline (reference sequence). The CDR3 is 17 amino acids. CDR3 loop: CASSTPGQGRGNYGYTF. The DNA of the CDR3 is TGTGCCAGCAGCACGCCGGGACAGGGACGTGGTAACTATGGCTACACCTTC.

The V and J genes are TRBV15 and TRBJ1-5, with TRBD1 matching over 11 bases. The V and J ends lost 9 bases and 0 bases, in that order; junction bases with no gene match: 10. Germline assignment: CDR1 LNHNV and CDR2 YYDKDF (reference sequence). The CDR3 totals 17 residues. The CDR3 protein is CATVPGQGEYSNQPQHF. CDR3 DNA sequence: TGTGCCACAGTCCCGGGACAGGGGGAATATAGCAATCAGCCCCAGCATTTT. Looking up the rest from reference TRBV15 and TRBJ1-5 gives the full variable domain: DAMVIQNPRYQVTQFGKPVTLSCSQTLNHNVMYWYQQKSSQAPKLLFHYYDKDFNNEADTPDNFQSRRPNTSFCFLDIRSPGLGDTAMYLCATVPGQGEYSNQPQHFGDGTRLSIL.

This clone is a singleton in its sample. In nucleotides, the CDR3 is TGCGCCAGCAGCCCGGGGAGGGATGGCTACACCTTC. Its translation is CASSPGRDGYTF. The chain carries TRBV5-1 and TRBJ1-2; unclear D gene. This CDR3 contains 12 residues. Germline V lookup: CDR1 SGHRS, CDR2 YFSETQ. Trimming removed 4 bases at V and 6 bases at J, with 10 bases between.

This chain uses TRBV12-3 or TRBV12-4 with TRBJ1-2; TRBD1 agrees at 7 bases. The J segment lost 7 bases and the V segment lost 7 bases, leaving 6 bases of the junction unmatched. The CDR3 length is 12 residues. CDR3 residues: CASNRGLGGYTF. For the CDR3, the DNA is TGTGCCAGCAATAGGGGGCTAGGTGGCTACACCTTC.

The gene calls are TRBV2 and TRBJ2-7; D remains unclear. In germline, CDR1 is SNHLY, CDR2 FYNNEI. Trimming pared 6 bases from V and 2 bases from J, leaving 5 bases between. The CDR3 spans 11 residues. The CDR3 nucleotides read TGTGCCAGCAGCCCCCCCTACGAGCAGTACTTC. This translates into CASSPPYEQYF.

This clone was seen a single time. V usage is TRBV7-9 and J usage is TRBJ1-6, with D tentatively TRBD1 (6 bases). V lost 0 bases to trimming and J lost 15 bases, with 24 bases between them. This CDR3 spans 17 amino acids. Per germline, CDR1 SEHNR and CDR2 FQNEAQ (reference sequence). CDR3 nucleotide sequence: TGTGCCAGCAGCTTAGCCTCGGACAGAAGTAGTATTTTTAGCCTCCACTTT. Its protein is CASSLASDRSSIFSLHF.